Listed here are 16 T cell receptor beta chains from one sample, sequenced in a study of blood T cell repertoires in COVID-19. Using immunoSEQ multiplex PCR, the repertoire was profiled, and TCRdb retains in-frame clones only, with some absent. Here the sample spans 150,000 to 200,000 clones, 65% to 90% being singletons. The sequenced sample consisted of peripheral blood. The receptor source for this set is a man in his sixties with acute or convalescent COVID-19.

This chain connects TRBV13 to TRBJ1-2; 10 positions agree with TRBD1. The germline V gene encodes CDR1 PRHDT and CDR2 FYEKMQ (reference sequence). The CDR3 has 15 amino acids. V lost 6 bases to trimming and J lost 9 bases; unmatched junction nucleotides: 13. CDR3 region: CASRWTGGPLWSYTF. CDR3 coding DNA: TGTGCCAGCAGGTGGACAGGGGGACCCTTATGGAGCTACACCTTC.

This clone was seen a handful of times. This chain joins TRBV24-1 and TRBJ2-1; D is perhaps TRBD2 (6 bases). Germline CDR1 is KGHDR and CDR2 is SFDVKD. The V end was cut by 5 bases, the J end by 3 bases, with 13 bases between. The CDR3 covers 15 residues. The CDR3, as DNA: TGTGCCACCAGTGGACAAGAAGCGGGCTACAATGAGCAGTTCTTC. Translation: CATSGQEAGYNEQFF.

J is TRBJ1-1 and V is TRBV6-1; 9 bases are shared with TRBD1. Trimming took 4 bases from V and 5 from J; bases not matched to a gene: 2. Germline-derived CDR1 and CDR2 are MNHNS and SASEGT. This CDR3 contains 13 residues. The CDR3 nucleotides read TGTGCCAGCAGTGGCGGACAGGGGACTGAAGCTTTCTTT. Its protein is CASSGGQGTEAFF.

The rearrangement joins TRBV9 to TRBJ2-1; a possible D gene is TRBD2 (6 bases). V lost 4 bases, J lost 3 bases, and 14 bases lay in between. Germline CDR1 is SGDLS and CDR2 is YYNGEE. The CDR3 spans 15 residues. The chain's CDR3 is CASSSRDSRYNEQFF. The CDR3 DNA reads as TGTGCCAGCAGCTCCCGGGACTCACGCTACAATGAGCAGTTCTTC.

CDR3: CASSLTDKSSYEQYF. CDR3 in DNA: TGTGCCAGCAGCCTCACGGACAAAAGCTCCTACGAGCAGTACTTC. The chain recombines TRBV11-2 with TRBJ2-7; D is possibly TRBD1 (5 bases). The CDR3 has 15 residues. Looked up from germline, CDR1 is SGHAT and CDR2 is FQNNGV. Trimming left V 5 bases short and J 0 bases short, with 14 bases between.

V usage is TRBV5-4 and J usage is TRBJ2-1, with 7 bases matching TRBD1. This CDR3 comprises 13 residues. Per germline, CDR1 SGHNT and CDR2 YYREEE (reference sequence). J was trimmed by 8 bases and V by 6 bases; bases with no gene match: 8. CDR3: CASTEGQRDEQFF. Written as DNA, the CDR3 is TGTGCCAGCACCGAGGGACAGAGGGATGAGCAGTTCTTC.

The V call is TRBV6-5, the J call TRBJ2-3; D may be TRBD2 (5 bases). In germline, CDR1 is MNHEY, CDR2 SVGAGI. V was trimmed by 8 bases and J by 2 bases, leaving 11 bases between them. The CDR3 runs 13 residues. The DNA of the CDR3 is TGTGCCAGCCGCGCGGGCTCCACAGATACGCAGTATTTT. This gives the protein CASRAGSTDTQYF.

This clone was seen a handful of times. V and J are TRBV3-1 (or the pseudogene TRBV3-2) and TRBJ1-3; TRBD1 is a possible D gene (6 bases). The CDR3 runs 16 residues. V was shortened by 3 bases and J by 4 bases, with 16 bases between the two germline ends. Per the germline V gene, CDR1 is LGHDT and CDR2 is YNNKEL (reference sequence). This CDR3 is CASSQVGQGQGNTIYF. For the CDR3, the DNA is TGTGCCAGCAGCCAGGTCGGGCAGGGGCAGGGAAACACCATATATTTT.

This chain uses TRBV5-1 with TRBJ2-1; possibly TRBD2 for D (7 bases). V gave up 7 bases and J gave up 4 bases, with 15 bases separating them. Per the germline V gene, CDR1 is SGHRS and CDR2 is YFSETQ. CDR3 length: 14 residues. In DNA form, the CDR3 reads TGCGCCAGCTGGGGGGGCAGCTCTTACAATGAGCAGTTCTTC. It translates to CASWGGSSYNEQFF. The entire variable domain, with the rest obtained from reference TRBV5-1 and TRBJ2-1, is as follows: KAGVTQTPRYLIKTRGQQVTLSCSPISGHRSVSWYQQTPGQGLQFLFEYFSETQRNKGNFPGRFSGRQFSNSRSEMNVSTLELGDSALYLCASWGGSSYNEQFFGPGTRLTVL.

V gene TRBV5-1 combines with J gene TRBJ1-1; the D is unclear. Germline CDR1 is SGHRS and CDR2 is YFSETQ. The CDR3 spans 17 residues. V lost 0 bases, J lost 5 bases, and 20 bases lay in between. The CDR3, as DNA: TGCGCCAGCAGCTTGGTCCCGAATGTGGGAGGTAGGACTGAAGCTTTCTTT. Translation gives CASSLVPNVGGRTEAFF.

The chain combines TRBV9 with TRBJ1-2; TRBD1 matches at 7 bases. V gave up 4 bases and J gave up 3 bases; unmatched junction bases: 6. CDR3 length: 14 residues. CDR1 and CDR2 (germline): SGDLS, YYNGEE. The CDR3 spells CASSFDRVDYGYTF. The CDR3 nucleotides read TGTGCCAGCAGCTTCGACAGGGTAGACTATGGCTACACCTTC.

V usage is TRBV7-3 and J usage is TRBJ1-2; 10 positions match TRBD1. The CDR3 has 14 residues. Germline V lookup: CDR1 SGHTA, CDR2 FQGTGA. Trimming took 5 bases from V and 7 from J; bases not matched to a gene: 7. The CDR3 coding sequence is TGTGCCAGCAGCCTGACCGGGACAGGGGTTGGCTACACCTTC. This codes for CASSLTGTGVGYTF. The variable domain in full, with the rest retrieved from reference TRBV7-3 and TRBJ1-2, is GAGVSQTPSNKVTEKGKYVELRCDPISGHTALYWYRQSLGQGPEFLIYFQGTGAADDSGLPNDRFFAVRPEGSVSTLKIQRTERGDSAVYLCASSLTGTGVGYTFGSGTRLTVV.

The chain is built from TRBV11-2 and TRBJ1-2; D possibly corresponds to TRBD1 (6 bases). The germline V gene encodes CDR1 SGHAT and CDR2 FQNNGV. V dropped 1 base and J dropped 6 bases, with 15 bases sitting between them. This CDR3 comprises 15 residues. The CDR3 spells CASSLAPGRGDGYTF. In DNA form, the CDR3 reads TGTGCCAGCAGCTTAGCCCCCGGCAGGGGCGATGGCTACACCTTC.

This rearrangement joins TRBV11-2 to TRBJ2-1, with 15 bases that match TRBD2. Germline CDR1 SGHAT, CDR2 FQNNGV. V lost 5 bases, J lost 6 bases, and 8 bases stayed unmatched. This CDR3 has 17 residues. The DNA for the CDR3 is TGTGCCAGCAGCCCTTCTGGGACTAGCGGGAGGCGCAATGAGCAGTTCTTC. It translates to CASSPSGTSGRRNEQFF.

The V call is TRBV5-1, the J call TRBJ2-3, with a possible D match to TRBD2 (7 bases). V lost 3 bases and J lost 1, with 12 bases in between. There are 15 residues in the CDR3. Germline loops: CDR1 SGHRS, CDR2 YFSETQ. CDR3 sequence: CASSWGAGGTDTQYF. CDR3 DNA sequence: TGCGCCAGCAGCTGGGGGGCGGGAGGCACAGATACGCAGTATTTT.

This sequence joins TRBV28 and TRBJ1-6; TRBD1 aligns across 7 bases. After removal of 5 bases from V and 9 bases from J, the junction contained 13 bases not matched to a gene. The CDR3 length is 16 residues. Germline CDR1 is MDHEN and CDR2 is SYDVKM. The CDR3 region has the DNA TGTGCCAGCAGTCCTCTTGGACAGGCATTACTTTCACCCCTCCACTTT. Amino acid sequence: CASSPLGQALLSPLHF.